The 20 T cell receptor beta chains in this list originate from one sample, sequenced in a study of cytomegalovirus exposure and HLA in healthy donors. PCR amplification relied on 60 Vbeta primers (plus 13 Jbeta primers). The assay was immunoSEQ multiplex PCR, and TCRdb's table has in-frame clones only and misses some. The sample contains 300,000 or so clones, 84% of which appear only once. The source material was PBMCs. These receptors came from a woman between 40 and 55 years old in good health and CMV-seropositive.

The V gene is TRBV27, the J gene TRBJ1-5, with 10 bases aligning to TRBD1. V was clipped by 6 bases and J by 5 bases; unmatched bases: 7. There are 15 residues in the CDR3. Germline CDR1 and CDR2: MNHEY and SMNVEV (reference sequence). The CDR3 DNA is TGTGCCAGCAGAGCGACAGGGGGCTTGGATCAGCCCCAGCATTTT. Translation: CASRATGGLDQPQHF.

V is TRBV19 and J is TRBJ1-1; no firm D call. Trimming cost V 8 bases and J 3 bases, with 10 bases left between them. The CDR3 sequence is 12 residues long. The V gene's germline CDR1 is LNHDA and CDR2 SQIVND (reference sequence). CDR3 nucleotide sequence: TGTGCCAGTGCTCACAAGTACACTGAAGCTTTCTTT. Protein sequence: CASAHKYTEAFF.

The gene calls are TRBV27 and TRBJ1-3; D is uncertain. The CDR3 covers 15 residues. The V end lost 2 bases, the J end lost 0 bases, and 8 bases lay between the germline ends. Germline V lookup: CDR1 MNHEY, CDR2 SMNVEV (reference sequence). The chain's CDR3 is CASSLDLSSGNTIYF. DNA for the CDR3: TGTGCCAGCAGTTTAGATCTGAGCTCTGGAAACACCATATATTTT.

J is TRBJ1-3 and V is TRBV12-5, with TRBD1 identical over 7 bases. The CDR3 runs 16 residues. Germline V gives CDR1 LGHNT, CDR2 FRNRAP. With 2 bases clipped from V and 2 bases from J, the junction kept 6 bases outside the gene matches. The chain's CDR3 is CASGLSYRGTGNTIYF. CDR3 bases: TGTGCTAGTGGTTTGTCCTACAGGGGAACTGGAAACACCATATATTTT.

The chain is built from TRBV30 and TRBJ1-4, with TRBD1 identical over 11 bases. The germline CDR1 and CDR2 sequences are GTSNPN and SVGIG (reference sequence). The CDR3 length is 16 residues. J lost 5 bases, V lost 1 base, and 6 bases had no gene match. The CDR3 region is CAWSEIGQGANEKLFF. The CDR3 DNA reads TGTGCCTGGAGTGAGATTGGACAGGGGGCAAATGAAAAACTGTTTTTT.

In this sample, this clone turned up once. The chain combines TRBV29-1 with TRBJ1-1; D not resolved. Germline CDR1 is SQVTM and CDR2 is ANQGSEA. This CDR3 has 12 amino acids. V was shortened by 2 bases and J by 1 base, with 5 bases between the two germline ends. The CDR3 DNA reads as TGCAGCGTTGAACGGGAGAACACTGAAGCTTTCTTT. This encodes CSVERENTEAFF.

The chain uses TRBV29-1 and TRBJ1-2, with 9 bases identical to TRBD1. Germline V gene data show CDR1 as SQVTM and CDR2 as ANQGSEA. V lost 4 bases and J lost 8; bases outside the gene matches: 8. There are 13 residues in the CDR3. The chain's CDR3 is CSVGPTGGGGYTF. CDR3 in DNA: TGCAGCGTTGGACCCACAGGGGGCGGGGGCTACACCTTC.

The rearrangement uses TRBV5-6 and TRBJ1-1; 9 bases line up with TRBD1. There are 17 residues in the CDR3. Germline loops: CDR1 SGHDT, CDR2 YYEEEE. The junction had 8 bases not matched to a gene; V was cut back by 2 bases and J by 0 bases. DNA for the CDR3: TGTGCCAGCAGCTTTGGACAGGGGAGCGGCATGAACACTGAAGCTTTCTTT. It codes for CASSFGQGSGMNTEAFF.

The rearrangement links TRBV4-3 to TRBJ2-1; TRBD2 matches at 7 bases. Germline CDR1 and CDR2: LGHNA and YSLEER. Unmatched junction bases numbered 8, after V lost 4 bases and J lost 5 bases. This CDR3 spans 15 amino acids. CDR3 coding DNA: TGCGCCAGCAGCCTGCTGGCGGGAGTTAACAATGAGCAGTTCTTC. Encoded protein: CASSLLAGVNNEQFF.

As to this clone: An end of the junction differs from the germline gene, which may be a read error. CDR3 sequence: CSSSFTEGQGGNQPQHF. CDR3 bases: TGTTCCAGCAGCTTCACCGAGGGACAGGGGGGCAATCAGCCCCAGCATTTT. The chain carries TRBV7-9 and TRBJ1-5; TRBD1 aligns across 11 bases. Germline values: CDR1 SEHNR, CDR2 FQNEAQ (reference sequence). This CDR3 is 17 amino acids long.

The CDR3 loop is CASRLAGGIGDTQYF. In DNA, the CDR3 is TGTGCCAGCAGACTAGCGGGAGGCATCGGGGATACGCAGTATTTT. The chain is built from TRBV6-5 and TRBJ2-3, with 12 nucleotides matching TRBD2. CDR3 size: 15 residues. Looked up from germline, CDR1 is MNHEY and CDR2 is SVGAGI. V lost 6 bases to trimming and J lost 6 bases; unmatched junction nucleotides: 7.

The CDR3 nucleotides are TGTGCCAGTCAGACTTCGAGCTCCTACAATGAGCAGTTCTTC. This sequence encodes CASQTSSSYNEQFF. The chain carries TRBV14 and TRBJ2-1; D gene uncertain. The germline V and J ends were trimmed by 9 bases and 0 bases, with 12 bases remaining between them. The CDR3 covers 14 residues. Germline lookup yields CDR1 SGHDN and CDR2 FVKESK.

As for this clone: This same CDR3 is encoded by further DNA sequences in the sample. The chain has TRBV7-6 and TRBJ2-5, with D unresolved. Germline V lookup: CDR1 SGHVS, CDR2 FNYEAQ. The CDR3 sequence is 13 residues long. With 0 bases removed from V and 2 bases from J, the gap between germline ends came to 4 bases. The CDR3 DNA reads as TGTGCCAGCAGCTTAGCTAGTCAAGAGACCCAGTACTTC. It translates to CASSLASQETQYF.

The chain combines TRBV28 with TRBJ2-7; TRBD1 agrees at 8 bases. CDR1 is MDHEN, CDR2 SYDVKM, per germline. The CDR3 loop spans 13 amino acids. V gave up 8 bases and J gave up 2 bases; unmatched junction bases: 5. This CDR3 reads CASLQGAPYEQYF. CDR3 bases: TGTGCCAGCCTTCAGGGGGCCCCCTACGAGCAGTACTTC.

V usage is TRBV7-2 and J usage is TRBJ2-7; 8 nucleotides match TRBD2. Germline assignment: CDR1 SGHTA and CDR2 FQGNSA. The CDR3 is made up of 15 amino acids. Trimming at V came to 5 bases and at J to 3 bases, leaving 9 bases not matched to a gene. CDR3: CASSPRGTSDYEQYF. In DNA form, the CDR3 reads TGTGCCAGCAGCCCTCGCGGGACTAGTGACTACGAGCAGTACTTC.

The rearrangement links TRBV2 to TRBJ2-3, with unresolved D. Germline V gene sequence: CDR1 SNHLY, CDR2 FYNNEI. V lost 7 bases, J lost 6 bases, and 8 bases lay in between. CDR3 length: 11 amino acids. Here the CDR3 reads CASIFLDTQYF. CDR3 DNA: TGTGCCAGCATTTTCCTGGATACGCAGTATTTT.

The rearrangement joins TRBV5-4 to TRBJ2-2, with TRBD2 matching over 9 bases. Trimming cost V 0 bases and J 4 bases; bases outside gene matches: 7. The CDR3 spans 17 residues. The V gene's germline CDR1 is SGHNT and CDR2 YYREEE (reference sequence). The CDR3 coding sequence is TGTGCCAGCAGCTTGGGCGGGAGGGCCGGGAGCACCGGGGAGCTGTTTTTT. Amino acid sequence: CASSLGGRAGSTGELFF.

The sample holds a few counts of this clone. This chain joins TRBV19 and TRBJ2-7; D might be TRBD1 (6 bases). V was shortened by 5 bases and J by 5 bases, with 16 bases between the two germline ends. The CDR3 sequence is 14 residues long. The germline V gene encodes CDR1 LNHDA and CDR2 SQIVND (reference sequence). DNA of the CDR3: TGTGCCAGTAGTCAAACTTCACAGGGCCACGAGCAGTACTTC. Translating gives CASSQTSQGHEQYF.

This chain links TRBV7-3 with TRBJ1-1, with TRBD1 matching 9 bases. Germline lookup yields CDR1 SGHTA and CDR2 FQGTGA. Trimming at V came to 1 base and at J to 8 bases, leaving 5 bases not matched to a gene. This CDR3 is 14 amino acids long. CDR3 region: CASSLIQGASEAFF. CDR3 nucleotides: TGTGCCAGCAGCTTAATACAGGGGGCGTCGGAAGCTTTCTTT. Filled out from reference TRBV7-3 and TRBJ1-1, the complete variable domain reads GAGVSQTPSNKVTEKGKYVELRCDPISGHTALYWYRQSLGQGPEFLIYFQGTGAADDSGLPNDRFFAVRPEGSVSTLKIQRTERGDSAVYLCASSLIQGASEAFFGQGTRLTVV.

This clone was observed a handful of times. V is TRBV27 and J is TRBJ1-2, with D possibly TRBD1 on 5 matching bases. Germline V gene sequence: CDR1 MNHEY, CDR2 SMNVEV (reference sequence). CDR3 length: 15 residues. The V end lost 1 base, the J end lost 8 bases, and 17 bases lay between the germline ends. The CDR3 bases are TGTGCCAGCAGTTTATTCCAGGGAGGGCTGAGAGGCTACACCTTC. It specifies CASSLFQGGLRGYTF.